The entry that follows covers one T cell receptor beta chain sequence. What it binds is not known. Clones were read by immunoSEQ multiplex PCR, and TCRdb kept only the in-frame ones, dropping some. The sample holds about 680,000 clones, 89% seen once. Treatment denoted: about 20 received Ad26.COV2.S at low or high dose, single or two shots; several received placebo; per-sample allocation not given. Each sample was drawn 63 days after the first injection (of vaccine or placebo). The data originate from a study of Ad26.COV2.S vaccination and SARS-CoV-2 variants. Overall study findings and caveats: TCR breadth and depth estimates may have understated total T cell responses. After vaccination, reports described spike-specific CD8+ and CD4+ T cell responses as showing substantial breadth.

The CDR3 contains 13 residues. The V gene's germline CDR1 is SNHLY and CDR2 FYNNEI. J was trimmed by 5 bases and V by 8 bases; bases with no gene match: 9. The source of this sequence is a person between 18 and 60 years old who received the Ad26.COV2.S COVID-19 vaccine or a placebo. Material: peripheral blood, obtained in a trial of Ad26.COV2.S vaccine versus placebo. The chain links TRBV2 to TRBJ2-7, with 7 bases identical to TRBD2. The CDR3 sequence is CASLRATSDEQYF. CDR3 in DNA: TGTGCCAGCCTCAGAGCCACTAGCGACGAGCAGTACTTC.